The present entry profiles one TCR beta chain with its context. From germline, CDR1 is MNHEY and CDR2 SMNVEV (reference sequence). The CDR3 runs to 12 residues. The sample is drawn from a study of control samples from healthy donors and cancer patients. Clones were sequenced by immunoSEQ multiplex PCR, and TCRdb holds only the in-frame ones, with some missing. Of 120,000 to 150,000 clones listed, around 90% are singletons. The sequenced sample was blood. The clonotype comes from a man between 25 and 39 years old in good health. V and J are TRBV27 and TRBJ2-3; 8 bases align to TRBD2. CDR3 bases: TGTGCTGTTTACGGGGGGGCAGATACGCAGTATTTT. Amino acid sequence: CAVYGGADTQYF.